This T cell receptor beta chain emerged from a study of shared clonotypes between healthy human individuals. The data were produced by immunoSEQ multiplex PCR, yet TCRdb's version contains in-frame clones alone and is incomplete. The sample records approximately 2.1 million clones, about 92% being singletons. V was cut by 3 bases and J by 5 bases, with 10 bases left in between. CDR3 size: 13 residues. CDR1 and CDR2 (germline): MDHEN, SYDVKM. The V gene is TRBV28, the J gene TRBJ1-2; maybe TRBD1 (5 bases). This clonotype was sampled from a man aged 18 to 30 in good health. Some clones in this sample may be carry-over from other donors' samples. What was sequenced was naive CD4+ T cells from PBMCs. Stated subset: CD45RA+ positively selected. The CDR3 loop reads CASSFPEGYGYTF. CDR3 DNA: TGTGCCAGCAGTTTCCCCGAGGGGTATGGCTACACCTTC.